The 27 T cell receptor beta chains listed next were all sequenced from one sample in a study of T cells after yellow fever vaccination. TCRdb independently ran MiXCR on the 5' RACE reads; one entry per CDR3 protein. The sample holds 120,000 to 150,000 distinct CDR3 sequences, around 7.7% seen once. The sequencing here drew on CD4+ T cells sorted from PBMCs, taken 5 days after the yellow fever booster vaccination. The receptors were sampled from a man aged 30 to 45 who received the YFV17D yellow fever vaccine.

The chain is built from TRBV5-6 and TRBJ2-7; the D is unclear. The V and J ends lost 3 bases and 7 bases respectively, with 8 bases between them. This CDR3 region has 11 residues. Germline CDR1 and CDR2: SGHDT and YYEEEE. CDR3 region: CASSSMGEQYF. The CDR3 DNA sequence: TGTGCCAGCAGCTCCATGGGGGAGCAGTACTTC.

This clonotype was found many times. The rearrangement uses TRBV7-2 and TRBJ2-5, with D possibly called TRBD1 or TRBD2 (5 bases each). The V and J ends lost 5 bases and 2 bases respectively, with 18 bases between them. The CDR3 has 16 residues. From germline, CDR1 is SGHTA and CDR2 FQGNSA. The CDR3 is CASSPWGPLAQETQYF. Written as DNA, the CDR3 is TGTGCCAGCAGCCCGTGGGGACCTCTGGCGCAAGAGACCCAGTACTTC.

This clonotype was detected ten times or more. The rearrangement joins TRBV5-1 to TRBJ1-1; maybe TRBD1 (5 bases). CDR3 length: 15 residues. V dropped 3 bases and J dropped 4 bases, with 16 bases sitting between them. From germline, CDR1 is SGHRS and CDR2 YFSETQ. CDR3 region: CASSSATVGTTEAFF. The CDR3 DNA reads TGCGCCAGCAGCTCTGCGACAGTAGGGACCACTGAAGCTTTCTTT.

This clonotype has ten or more counts. This sequence joins TRBV5-4 and TRBJ2-1; D is uncertain. Germline CDR1 is SGHNT and CDR2 is YYREEE (reference sequence). The length of the CDR3 is 13 residues. V was pared by 1 base and J by 5 bases, with 7 bases between. In nucleotides, the CDR3 is TGTGCCAGCAGCTTGTATCGGGACAATGAGCAGTTCTTC. Protein: CASSLYRDNEQFF.

This clonotype counts as medium-sized. This chain links TRBV5-1 with TRBJ2-7, with D perhaps matching TRBD1 (5 bases). The CDR3 runs 13 residues. Per the germline V gene, CDR1 is SGHRS and CDR2 is YFSETQ. Trimming removed 4 bases from V and 4 bases from J, with 12 bases in between. In DNA, the CDR3 is TGCGCCAGCAGCCTCCAGGGTATGTACGAGCAGTACTTC. Its translation is CASSLQGMYEQYF.

In its sample, this clonotype was seen many times. The rearrangement joins TRBV5-1 to TRBJ2-7; D may be TRBD1 (5 bases). The length of the CDR3 is 14 residues. V was shortened by 7 bases and J by 5 bases, with 19 bases between the two germline ends. The V gene's germline CDR1 is SGHRS and CDR2 YFSETQ. CDR3: CASSQTVSGDEQYF. Written as DNA, the CDR3 is TGCGCCAGCTCTCAGACAGTCTCTGGAGACGAGCAGTACTTC.

The chain employs TRBV4-3 and TRBJ1-1; weak D call: TRBD1 (5 bases). V was cut by 1 base and J by 4 bases, with 7 bases left in between. This CDR3 has 13 amino acids. The germline gives CDR1 LGHNA, CDR2 YSLEER. CDR3 protein: CASSQAGSTEAFF. CDR3 nucleotides: TGCGCCAGCAGCCAAGCAGGGAGCACTGAAGCTTTCTTT.

This clonotype was recorded many times. The chain's CDR3 is CASSQRTADTQYF. CDR3 DNA: TGTGCCAGCAGCCAGAGAACGGCAGATACGCAGTATTTT. This chain connects TRBV3-1 to TRBJ2-3; D is uncertain. This CDR3 is built from 13 residues. V was cut by 3 bases and J by 4 bases, with 8 bases left in between. Germline loops: CDR1 LGHDT, CDR2 YNNKEL (reference sequence).

This clonotype showed up many times. The chain joins TRBV7-9 to TRBJ2-5, with 7 bases fitting TRBD1. The CDR3 runs 15 residues. Losses at the gene ends were 3 bases for V and 5 bases for J; bases not matched to a gene: 9. From germline, CDR1 is SEHNR and CDR2 FQNEAQ (reference sequence). The CDR3 region is CASSFFATGVETQYF. The CDR3 DNA sequence: TGTGCCAGCAGCTTTTTCGCAACAGGGGTCGAGACCCAGTACTTC.

This clonotype was detected ten times or more. The V gene is TRBV9, the J gene TRBJ2-7, with 8 bases that match TRBD1. CDR1 and CDR2 from the germline V gene are SGDLS and YYNGEE. J was trimmed by 0 bases and V by 6 bases; bases with no gene match: 5. The CDR3 is made up of 14 amino acids. The DNA of the CDR3 is TGTGCCAGCACCCCGGGACAGGCCTCCTACGAGCAGTACTTC. The encoded protein is CASTPGQASYEQYF.

This clonotype was found many times. The genes are TRBV5-1 and TRBJ2-5, with D perhaps being TRBD1 or TRBD2 (6 bases each). The V and J ends lost 2 bases and 3 bases respectively, with 14 bases between them. From germline, CDR1 is SGHRS and CDR2 YFSETQ. The CDR3 contains 15 residues. DNA for the CDR3: TGCGCCAGCAGCTTAGGCGGGACAACCAAAGAGACCCAGTACTTC. This gives the protein CASSLGGTTKETQYF.

This sequence joins TRBV6-2 or TRBV6-3 and TRBJ2-3; no definite D call. Trimming left V 6 bases short and J 2 bases short, with 6 bases between. The length of the CDR3 is 12 residues. Germline lookup yields CDR1 MNHEY and CDR2 SVGEGT. The CDR3 sequence is CASSTNTDTQYF. CDR3 bases: TGTGCCAGCAGCACCAACACAGATACGCAGTATTTT.

This clonotype was seen at least ten times. The genes are TRBV2 and TRBJ2-2, with 9 bases fitting TRBD1. CDR1 is SNHLY, CDR2 FYNNEI, per germline. V trimming: 6 bases; J trimming: 5 bases; junction bases outside the gene matches: 4. The CDR3 contains 14 residues. CDR3 DNA sequence: TGTGCCAGCAGCCCCGGGACAGGGACCGGGGAGCTGTTTTTT. Its translation is CASSPGTGTGELFF.

In its sample, this clonotype was seen many times. This chain links TRBV12-3 or TRBV12-4 with TRBJ2-7, with 8 nucleotides matching TRBD2. Trimming removed 8 bases from V and 3 bases from J; junction bases left unmatched: 0. The CDR3 sequence is 11 residues long. The CDR3 loop is CASGTSYEQYF. The CDR3 DNA is TGTGCCAGCGGGACTAGCTACGAGCAGTACTTC.

In its sample, this clonotype was seen many times. The junction does not match germline at one end; this may be a read error. This chain joins TRBV10-3 and TRBJ2-7; 8 bases are a match to TRBD1. This CDR3 contains 12 residues. Germline-derived CDR1 and CDR2 are ENHRY and SYGVKD. CDR3 coding DNA: TGTGCCATCAGTGAGTCTAACAGGGGGAGCGACTTC. Encoded protein: CAISESNRGSDF.

This clonotype was detected ten times or more. This chain links TRBV7-9 with TRBJ2-5; D is unresolved. Germline V gene data show CDR1 as SEHNR and CDR2 as FQNEAQ (reference sequence). The CDR3 contains 13 residues. With 1 base removed from V and 1 base from J, the gap between germline ends came to 4 bases. The CDR3: CASSLVAQETQYF. The CDR3 nucleotides read TGTGCCAGCAGCTTAGTAGCCCAAGAGACCCAGTACTTC.

This clonotype was recorded at least ten times. V and J are TRBV18 and TRBJ2-3; a possible D gene is TRBD2 (6 bases). CDR3 length equals 15 residues. Trimming left V 3 bases short and J 5 bases short, with 15 bases between. CDR1 and CDR2 from the germline V gene are KGHSH and LQKENI. The CDR3 DNA reads TGTGCCAGCTCACCCCGAGCGGGCGCGGAAGATACGCAGTATTTT. This codes for CASSPRAGAEDTQYF.

This clonotype was found a few times. The rearrangement links TRBV5-1 to TRBJ2-2, with D possibly TRBD2 on 6 matching bases. The V gene's germline CDR1 is SGHRS and CDR2 YFSETQ. The CDR3 consists of 13 residues. V was cut by 4 bases and J by 6 bases, with 10 bases left in between. CDR3 DNA: TGCGCCAGCAGCGTCAGGGACTCCGGGGAGCTGTTTTTT. Its protein is CASSVRDSGELFF.

This clonotype was recorded only once. A read error is possible here, since a much larger clone lies one base away. CDR3 coding DNA: TGTGCCTGGAGTCCACCCCGGATTCGACGGGATAACATTCAGTACTTC. Protein product: CAWSPPRIRRDNIQYF. The chain recombines TRBV30 with TRBJ2-4; D might be TRBD2 (5 bases). V lost 2 bases to trimming and J lost 7 bases, with 21 bases between them. Germline CDR1 is GTSNPN and CDR2 is SVGIG (reference sequence). The CDR3 has 16 residues.

As to this clonotype: At one end, the junction sequence differs from germline, possibly due to a read error. The V gene is TRBV4-2, the J gene TRBJ2-2; D is unclear. Looked up from germline, CDR1 is LGHNA and CDR2 is YNFKEQ. The CDR3 contains 17 residues. CDR3 loop: CAMGPGLLGWNAGELFF. The CDR3 DNA follows: TGTGCCATGGGCCCCGGGCTACTCGGCTGGAACGCCGGGGAGCTGTTTTTT.

The chain carries TRBV7-9 and TRBJ2-1; 7 nucleotides match TRBD2. With 2 bases clipped from V and 6 bases from J, the junction kept 4 bases outside the gene matches. The CDR3 loop spans 14 amino acids. Germline values: CDR1 SEHNR, CDR2 FQNEAQ (reference sequence). The DNA of the CDR3 is TGTGCCAGCAGCTTACGCGGGAGCGGCAATGAGCAGTTCTTC. Translating it yields CASSLRGSGNEQFF.

This clonotype has just a few counts. This chain links TRBV12-3 or TRBV12-4 with TRBJ2-7; D gene unclear. The CDR3 totals 13 residues. Between the trimmed V and J ends, which lost 5 bases and 3 bases, there was a span of 11 bases. CDR3 sequence reads: CASSQRIRYEQYF. The CDR3 region has the DNA TGTGCCAGCAGTCAGAGAATCCGCTACGAGCAGTACTTC.

This clonotype came up many times. This rearrangement joins TRBV12-3 or TRBV12-4 to TRBJ2-2; the D is unclear. This CDR3 has 13 amino acids. Trimming left V 0 bases short and J 7 bases short, with 6 bases between. Here the CDR3 reads CASSLAPFGELFF. CDR3 DNA sequence: TGTGCCAGCAGTTTAGCCCCCTTCGGGGAGCTGTTTTTT.

This clonotype occurred many times. This sequence joins TRBV7-2 and TRBJ2-7, with a tentative D call TRBD1 (6 bases). Trimming removed 3 bases from V and 4 bases from J, with 16 bases in between. CDR1 and CDR2 from the germline V gene are SGHTA and FQGNSA. The CDR3 covers 15 residues. CDR3 loop: CASSLAGQGRYEQYF. DNA of the CDR3: TGTGCCAGCAGCTTGGCCGGGCAGGGGCGGTACGAGCAGTACTTC. Looking up the rest from reference TRBV7-2 and TRBJ2-7 gives the full variable domain: GAGVSQSPSNKVTEKGKDVELRCDPISGHTALYWYRQSLGQGLEFLIYFQGNSAPDKSGLPSDRFSAERTGGSVSTLTIQRTQQEDSAVYLCASSLAGQGRYEQYFGPGTRLTVT.

This clonotype was seen ten or more times. The V and J genes are TRBV5-1 and TRBJ2-7; the D is unclear. The ends were cut back, 4 bases at V and 5 bases at J, with 13 bases in the middle. The germline CDR1 and CDR2 sequences are SGHRS and YFSETQ. The CDR3 spans 13 residues. The CDR3 is CASSPQKAHEQYF. The CDR3 region has the DNA TGCGCCAGCAGCCCCCAAAAGGCCCACGAGCAGTACTTC.

CDR3: CASSEGTATKTQYF. CDR3 nucleotides: TGTGCCAGCAGTGAAGGAACAGCGACGAAGACCCAGTACTTC. The V and J genes are TRBV2 and TRBJ2-5; D is ambiguous. The CDR3 totals 14 residues. In germline, CDR1 is SNHLY, CDR2 FYNNEI. V lost 1 base to trimming and J lost 6 bases, with 12 bases between them.

This clonotype was counted only a few times. This sequence joins TRBV20-1 and TRBJ2-1; 8 nucleotides match TRBD2. V was clipped by 8 bases and J by 0 bases; unmatched bases: 3. Germline assignment: CDR1 DFQATT and CDR2 SNEGSKA (reference sequence). CDR3 length equals 13 residues. The CDR3: CSSGRASYNEQFF. CDR3 in DNA: TGCAGTTCCGGGAGGGCCTCCTACAATGAGCAGTTCTTC.